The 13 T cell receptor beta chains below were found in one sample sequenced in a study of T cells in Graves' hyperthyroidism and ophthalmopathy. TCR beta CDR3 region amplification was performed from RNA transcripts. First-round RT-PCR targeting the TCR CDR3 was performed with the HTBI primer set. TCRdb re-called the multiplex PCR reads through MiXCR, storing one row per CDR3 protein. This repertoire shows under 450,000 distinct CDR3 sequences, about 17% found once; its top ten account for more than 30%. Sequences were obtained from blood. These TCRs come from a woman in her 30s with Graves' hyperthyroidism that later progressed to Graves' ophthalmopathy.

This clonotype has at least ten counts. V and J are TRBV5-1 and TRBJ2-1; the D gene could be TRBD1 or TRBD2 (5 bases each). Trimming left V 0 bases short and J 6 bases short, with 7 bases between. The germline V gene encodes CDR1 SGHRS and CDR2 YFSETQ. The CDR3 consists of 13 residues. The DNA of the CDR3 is TGCGCCAGCAGCTTGGCCGGGACCAATGAGCAGTTCTTC. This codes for CASSLAGTNEQFF.

The CDR3: CSVGPITDTQYF. In nucleotides, the CDR3 is TGCAGCGTTGGACCTATCACAGATACGCAGTATTTT. This chain connects TRBV29-1 to TRBJ2-3, with D unclear. Trimming stripped 4 bases from V and 2 bases from J, with 7 bases between. This CDR3 has 12 amino acids. CDR1 is SQVTM and CDR2 is ANQGSEA in the germline V gene.

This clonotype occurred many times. CDR3 sequence: CASSQVDRGDEQYF. The CDR3 nucleotides are TGTGCCAGCAGCCAAGTGGACAGGGGAGACGAGCAGTACTTC. The chain links TRBV3-1 to TRBJ2-7; 9 positions agree with TRBD1. There are 14 residues in the CDR3. V lost 1 base to trimming and J lost 5 bases; unmatched junction nucleotides: 3. Germline CDR1 LGHDT, CDR2 YNNKEL (reference sequence).

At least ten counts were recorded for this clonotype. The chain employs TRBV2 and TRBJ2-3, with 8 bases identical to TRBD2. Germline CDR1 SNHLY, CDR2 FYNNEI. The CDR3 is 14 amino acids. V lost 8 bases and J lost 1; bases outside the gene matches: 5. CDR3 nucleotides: TGTGCCAGCGCGAAGACTAGCGGCACAGATACGCAGTATTTT. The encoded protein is CASAKTSGTDTQYF.

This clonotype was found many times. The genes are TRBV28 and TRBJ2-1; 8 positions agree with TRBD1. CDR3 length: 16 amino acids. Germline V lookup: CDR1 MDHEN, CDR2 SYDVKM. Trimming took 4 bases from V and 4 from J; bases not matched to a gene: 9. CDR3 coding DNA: TGTGCCAGCAGTTCGACAGGGGCCTCCTTTTACAATGAGCAGTTCTTC. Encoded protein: CASSSTGASFYNEQFF.

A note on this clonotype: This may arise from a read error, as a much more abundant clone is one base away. The chain's CDR3 is CACSLVGEGDPAEAFF. The CDR3 DNA follows: TGTGCCTGCAGCTTGGTAGGGGAAGGGGACCCAGCTGAAGCTTTCTTT. The V gene is TRBV5-5, the J gene TRBJ1-1; D may be TRBD1 (5 bases). CDR1 and CDR2 (germline): SGHKS, YYEKEE (reference sequence). The CDR3 runs to 16 residues. Full variable domain (rest looked up from reference TRBV5-5 and TRBJ1-1): DAGVTQSPTHLIKTRGQQVTLRCSPISGHKSVSWYQQVLGQGPQFIFQYYEKEERGRGNFPDRFSARQFPNYSSELNVNALLLGDSALYLCACSLVGEGDPAEAFFGQGTRLTVV.

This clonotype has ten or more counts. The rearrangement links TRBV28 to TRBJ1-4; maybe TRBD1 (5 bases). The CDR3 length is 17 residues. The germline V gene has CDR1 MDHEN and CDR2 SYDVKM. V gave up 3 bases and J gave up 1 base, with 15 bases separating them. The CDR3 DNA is TGTGCCAGCAGTTTGGTAACGGGACGGAGAACTAATGAAAAACTGTTTTTT. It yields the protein CASSLVTGRRTNEKLFF.

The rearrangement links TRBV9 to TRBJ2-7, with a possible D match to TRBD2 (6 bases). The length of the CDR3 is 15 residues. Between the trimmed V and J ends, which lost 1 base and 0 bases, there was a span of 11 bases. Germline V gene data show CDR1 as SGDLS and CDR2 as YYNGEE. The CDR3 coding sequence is TGTGCCAGCAGCGTAAGCGGGTCAAACTCCTACGAGCAGTACTTC. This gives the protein CASSVSGSNSYEQYF.

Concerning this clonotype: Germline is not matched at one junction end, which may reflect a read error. In nucleotides, the CDR3 is TGTGCCAGCAGTTCCGGGACTAGCGGCTACAATGAGCAGTCCTTC. Its protein product is CASSSGTSGYNEQSF. The J gene is TRBJ2-1, the V gene TRBV27; 11 bases match TRBD2. The CDR3 consists of 15 residues. The germline gives CDR1 MNHEY, CDR2 SMNVEV (reference sequence).

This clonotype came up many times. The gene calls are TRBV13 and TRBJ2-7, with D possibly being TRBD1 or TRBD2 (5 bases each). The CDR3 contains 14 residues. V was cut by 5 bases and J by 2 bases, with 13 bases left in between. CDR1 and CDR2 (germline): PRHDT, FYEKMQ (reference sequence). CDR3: CASSPGTETYEQYF. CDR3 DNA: TGTGCCAGCAGCCCAGGGACGGAAACCTACGAGCAGTACTTC.

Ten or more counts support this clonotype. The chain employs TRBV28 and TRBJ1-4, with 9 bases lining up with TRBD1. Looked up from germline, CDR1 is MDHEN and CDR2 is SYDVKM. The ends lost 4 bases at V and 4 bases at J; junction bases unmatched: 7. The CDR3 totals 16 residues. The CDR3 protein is CASSSQGQGSNEKLFF. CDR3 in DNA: TGTGCCAGCAGTTCTCAAGGACAGGGGAGTAATGAAAAACTGTTTTTT.

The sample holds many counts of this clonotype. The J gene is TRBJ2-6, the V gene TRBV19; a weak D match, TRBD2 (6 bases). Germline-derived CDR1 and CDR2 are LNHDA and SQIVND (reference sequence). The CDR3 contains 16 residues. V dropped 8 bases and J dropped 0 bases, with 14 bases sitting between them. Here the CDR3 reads CASHAVGSSGANVLTF. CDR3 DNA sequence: TGTGCCAGTCACGCGGTCGGGAGCTCTGGGGCCAACGTCCTGACTTTC. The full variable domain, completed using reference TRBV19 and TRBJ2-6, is DGGITQSPKYLFRKEGQNVTLSCEQNLNHDAMYWYRQDPGQGLRLIYYSQIVNDFQKGDIAEGYSVSREKKESFPLTVTSAQKNPTAFYLCASHAVGSSGANVLTFGAGSRLTVL.

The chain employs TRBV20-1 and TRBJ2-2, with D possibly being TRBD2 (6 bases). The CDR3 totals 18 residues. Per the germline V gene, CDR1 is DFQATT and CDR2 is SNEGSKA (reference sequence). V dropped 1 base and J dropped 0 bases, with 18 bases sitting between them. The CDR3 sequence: CSARGPGLFRSNTGELFF. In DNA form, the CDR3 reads TGCAGTGCTAGAGGGCCCGGACTATTCCGTTCGAACACCGGGGAGCTGTTTTTT.